The T cell receptor beta chain under discussion was sequenced for a study of blood T cell repertoires in COVID-19. Study details: Samples of COVID-19 (acute and convalescent) were obtained from the United States, Italy and Spain. PBMCs, B-cell-depleted T cells, or T cells were the source of the cDNA or gDNA that made up the material.

This clone has a handful of counts. V lost 7 bases to trimming and J lost 4 bases, with 16 bases between them. The CDR3 has 14 residues. The V gene's germline CDR1 is LNHDA and CDR2 SQIVND (reference sequence). Per the original methods: Quantification of nucleated cells was approximated via reference gene primer amplification. Sequencing was performed with immunoSEQ multiplex PCR; in TCRdb, only in-frame clones are kept and a portion is missing. From that table come the V and J calls and clone size; the DNA was used to work out D and trimming. Of 70,000 to 75,000 clones listed, 88% are singletons. V is TRBV19 and J is TRBJ1-2; D may be TRBD1 (6 bases). The sequencing input was peripheral blood. This TCR came from a human donor in a cohort sampled during active COVID-19. DNA of the CDR3: TGTGCCAGTACCATCGAAGTGGACAGCTATGGCTACACCTTC. Its translation: CASTIEVDSYGYTF.